This TCR beta chain was sequenced in a study of somatic mutations in cytotoxic T cells in rheumatoid arthritis. The CDR3 runs to 16 residues. The germline CDR1 and CDR2 sequences are SGHVS and FNYEAQ. After removal of 2 bases from V and 4 bases from J, the junction contained 7 bases not matched to a gene. This clone is a singleton in its sample. Its antigen remains unknown. Profiling relied on immunoSEQ multiplex PCR, and the TCRdb table lists in-frame clones only, not all of them. The table lists tens of thousands of clones, about 82% of them singletons. Whole-study findings and limits: Multiple comparisons were not accounted for in the slight TRBV07 underrepresentation seen in rheumatoid arthritis patients. The antigen targets of the expanded CD8+ clones were unknown.

The clonotype comes from a woman in her fifties or sixties in good health. The sequencing input was CD8+ T cells sorted from blood. The chain has TRBV7-6 and TRBJ2-2; 7 positions match TRBD2. CDR3 nucleotides: TGTGCCAGCAGCTTAAGTTGGGGGGGAGGCACCGGGGAGCTGTTTTTT. Protein: CASSLSWGGGTGELFF.